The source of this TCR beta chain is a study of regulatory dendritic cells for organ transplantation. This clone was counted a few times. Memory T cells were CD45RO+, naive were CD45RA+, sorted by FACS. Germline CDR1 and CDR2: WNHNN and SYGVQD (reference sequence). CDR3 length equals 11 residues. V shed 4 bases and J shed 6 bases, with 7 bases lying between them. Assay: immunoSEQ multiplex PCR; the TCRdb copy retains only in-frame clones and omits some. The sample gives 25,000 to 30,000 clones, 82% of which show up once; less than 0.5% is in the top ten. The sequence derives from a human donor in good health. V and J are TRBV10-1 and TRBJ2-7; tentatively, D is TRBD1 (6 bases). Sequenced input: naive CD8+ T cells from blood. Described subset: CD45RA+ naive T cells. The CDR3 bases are TGCGCCAGCAGTGGGGGGCGCGAGCAGTACTTC. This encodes CASSGGREQYF.